These 4 T cell receptor beta chains originate from one sample sequenced in a study of patients and donors after allogeneic stem cell transplantation. Using its own MiXCR run on the RT-PCR reads, TCRdb lists one record per CDR3 protein. The sample carries around 240,000 distinct CDR3 sequences, 14% recorded once. The specimen sequenced was blood, either unsorted or a sorted T cell fraction (not recorded which). The receptors derive from a human donor who was either an allogeneic HSCT recipient or a stem cell or donor lymphocyte infusion donor (not recorded which). It is not recorded whose cells these are; they may come from a transplant donor.

The table lists this clonotype with a few counts. The rearrangement joins TRBV20-1 to TRBJ1-1, with D perhaps matching TRBD1 (5 bases). CDR3 length equals 14 residues. Germline lookup yields CDR1 DFQATT and CDR2 SNEGSKA (reference sequence). V lost 1 base and J lost 4, with 13 bases in between. This chain's CDR3 is CSARARGRFTEAFF. In nucleotides, the CDR3 is TGCAGTGCTAGAGCGCGGGGACGGTTCACTGAAGCTTTCTTT.

This clonotype was observed a few times. The J gene is TRBJ1-1, the V gene TRBV30; 7 bases are shared with TRBD1. This CDR3 is built from 17 residues. The ends lost 2 bases at V and 0 bases at J; junction bases unmatched: 12. CDR1 and CDR2 from the germline V gene are GTSNPN and SVGIG (reference sequence). The CDR3 DNA follows: TGTGCCTGGAGTCCCCCTAAGACAGGGAGGTTGAACACTGAAGCTTTCTTT. It is translated as CAWSPPKTGRLNTEAFF. The whole variable domain, remainder taken from reference TRBV30 and TRBJ1-1, is SQTIHQWPATLVQPVGSPLSLECTVEGTSNPNLYWYRQAAGRGLQLLFYSVGIGQISSEVPQNLSASRPQDRQFILSSKKLLLSDSGFYLCAWSPPKTGRLNTEAFFGQGTRLTVV.

The chain is built from TRBV12-3 or TRBV12-4 and TRBJ1-2, with D possibly being TRBD1 (5 bases). The CDR3 spans 13 residues. The V gene lost 5 bases and the J gene lost 4 bases, with 11 bases spanning the gap. CDR3 region: CASSPLRGYGYTF. For the CDR3, the DNA is TGTGCCAGCAGTCCCCTAAGGGGCTATGGCTACACCTTC.

This clonotype was observed a few times. The J gene is TRBJ2-1, the V gene TRBV5-5; 11 nucleotides align to TRBD2. CDR3 length: 15 amino acids. The junction had 10 bases not matched to a gene; V was cut back by 6 bases and J by 8 bases. From germline, CDR1 is SGHKS and CDR2 YYEKEE (reference sequence). Here the CDR3 DNA reads TGTGCCAGCAAATTGGGACTAGCGGAAAGCGATGAGCAGTTCTTC. As protein: CASKLGLAESDEQFF.